A selection of T cell receptor beta chains follows, all from one sample in a study of Ad26.COV2.S vaccination and SARS-CoV-2 variants. Method: immunoSEQ multiplex PCR; TCRdb's copy keeps in-frame clones and lacks some. There are 350,000 to 400,000 clones in the sample; approximately 90% occur only once, and around 1.8% lies in the top ten. The sequences come from peripheral blood, collected in a trial of Ad26.COV2.S vaccine versus placebo. The receptors were gathered from a person between 18 and 65 years old who received the Ad26.COV2.S COVID-19 vaccine or a placebo. Each CDR3 is given with its conserved first and last residue. The D gene is left open where the match is weak. Not every row has a clone size; where given, it reads once, few, many or a size class.

CATSRRTGAYNEQFF	TGTGCCACCAGCAGACGGACAGGGGCCTACAATGAGCAGTTCTTC	15	TRBV15	-	TRBD1	TRBJ2-1
CATSRDRGEQYF	TGTGCCACCAGCAGAGATCGAGGGGAGCAGTACTTC	12	TRBV15	few	-	TRBJ2-7
CASSHQRDEQFF	TGTGCCAGCAGTCACCAGCGGGATGAGCAGTTCTTC	12	TRBV28	-	-	TRBJ2-1
CASSQVPSGTGGRNSPLHF	TGCGCCAGCAGCCAAGTCCCCTCCGGGACAGGGGGCCGGAATTCACCCCTCCACTTT	19	TRBV4-1	few	TRBD1	TRBJ1-6
CASSAGTGSGGYTF	TGTGCCAGCAGTGCCGGGACAGGATCGGGTGGCTACACCTTC	14	TRBV2	-	TRBD1	TRBJ1-2
CASSLDRETEAFF	TGTGCCAGCAGCTTAGACAGGGAGACTGAAGCTTTCTTT	13	TRBV11-2	-	-	TRBJ1-1
CASSQDIRAEAFF	TGCGCCAGCAGCCAAGATATTCGCGCTGAAGCTTTCTTT	13	TRBV4-1	-	-	TRBJ1-1
CAGGGQANTGELFF	TGTGCCGGGGGAGGACAGGCGAACACCGGGGAGCTGTTTTTT	14	TRBV6-6	-	-	TRBJ2-2
CASSRCNGGLQETQYF	TGTGCCAGCAGCAGATGCAACGGGGGGCTCCAAGAGACCCAGTACTTC	16	TRBV21-1	-	-	TRBJ2-5
CASSEAPAYSPLHF	TGTGCCAGCAGTGAAGCTCCAGCGTACTCACCCCTCCACTTT	14	TRBV6-1	-	-	TRBJ1-6
CASSAGLAGGGGNIQYF	TGTGCCAGCAGCGCGGGACTAGCGGGAGGAGGGGGTAACATTCAGTACTTC	17	TRBV5-4	-	TRBD2	TRBJ2-4
CASSLFGPNYGYTF	TGTGCCAGCAGTTTATTCGGGCCTAACTATGGCTACACCTTC	14	TRBV28	once	-	TRBJ1-2
CASSSERSEQYF	TGTGCCAGCAGCTCCGAACGCAGCGAGCAGTACTTC	12	TRBV11-2	-	-	TRBJ2-7
CASSYSSGAAYEQYF	TGTGCCAGCAGTTACTCGTCGGGGGCGGCTTACGAGCAGTACTTC	15	TRBV6-5	-	-	TRBJ2-7
CATSRDPGQGGETQYF	TGTGCCACCAGCAGAGATCCGGGACAGGGGGGCGAGACCCAGTACTTC	16	TRBV15	-	TRBD1	TRBJ2-5
CASSYPGTSQETQYF	TGTGCCAGCAGTTATCCCGGGACATCTCAAGAGACCCAGTACTTC	15	TRBV6-6	-	-	TRBJ2-5
CASLRDYYYEQYF	TGTGCCAGCCTTAGGGACTATTACTACGAGCAGTACTTC	13	TRBV28	-	TRBD2	TRBJ2-7
CASSKLQGGYGYTF	TGTGCCAGCAGCAAACTACAGGGAGGCTATGGCTACACCTTC	14	TRBV14	-	-	TRBJ1-2
CASSLGLAGDQETQYF	TGTGCCAGCAGCTTAGGACTAGCGGGAGACCAAGAGACCCAGTACTTC	16	TRBV7-9	-	TRBD2	TRBJ2-5
CASSPPANSPLHF	TGTGCCAGCTCACCACCTGCTAATTCACCCCTCCACTTT	13	TRBV18	once	-	TRBJ1-6
CSVPGGAADTQYF	TGCAGCGTTCCAGGGGGCGCGGCAGATACGCAGTATTTT	13	TRBV29-1	-	TRBD1	TRBJ2-3
CASNLNAGGGGSNYGYTF	TGTGCCAGCAACCTAAATGCGGGGGGAGGGGGCTCCAACTATGGCTACACCTTC	18	TRBV21-1	-	-	TRBJ1-2
CSVGGLAGEGDEQFF	TGCAGCGTGGGAGGACTAGCGGGAGAGGGCGATGAGCAGTTCTTC	15	TRBV29-1	-	TRBD2	TRBJ2-1
CASSHGTGYEQYF	TGTGCCAGCAGCCACGGCACAGGGTACGAGCAGTACTTC	13	TRBV14	-	-	TRBJ2-7
CASSQTNQPQHF	TGTGCCAGCAGCCAAACCAATCAGCCCCAGCATTTT	12	TRBV3-1/TRBV3-2	-	-	TRBJ1-5
CASRPRTWNTGELFF	TGTGCCAGCCGACCCAGGACCTGGAACACCGGGGAGCTGTTTTTT	15	TRBV2	once	-	TRBJ2-2